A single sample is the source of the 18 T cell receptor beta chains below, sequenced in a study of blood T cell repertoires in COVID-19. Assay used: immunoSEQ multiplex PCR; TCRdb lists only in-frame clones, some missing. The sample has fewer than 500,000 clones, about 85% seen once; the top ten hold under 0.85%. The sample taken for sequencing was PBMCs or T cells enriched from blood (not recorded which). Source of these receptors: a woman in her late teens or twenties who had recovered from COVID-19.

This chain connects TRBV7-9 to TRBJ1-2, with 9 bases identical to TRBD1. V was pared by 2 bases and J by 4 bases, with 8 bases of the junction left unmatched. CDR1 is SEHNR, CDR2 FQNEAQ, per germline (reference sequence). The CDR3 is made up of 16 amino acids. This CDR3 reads CASSLSQGALVYGYTF. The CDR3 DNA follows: TGTGCCAGCAGCTTATCACAGGGGGCTTTAGTCTATGGCTACACCTTC. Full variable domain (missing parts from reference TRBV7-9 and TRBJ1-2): DTGVSQNPRHKITKRGQNVTFRCDPISEHNRLYWYRQTLGQGPEFLTYFQNEAQLEKSRLLSDRFSAERPKGSFSTLEIQRTEQGDSAMYLCASSLSQGALVYGYTFGSGTRLTVV.

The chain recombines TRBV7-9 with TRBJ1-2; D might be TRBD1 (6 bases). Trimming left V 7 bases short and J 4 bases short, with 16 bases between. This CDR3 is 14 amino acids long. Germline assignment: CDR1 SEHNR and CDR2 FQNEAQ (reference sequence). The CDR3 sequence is CASTRGGVGYGYTF. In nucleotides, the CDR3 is TGTGCCAGCACCCGAGGGGGGGTCGGCTATGGCTACACCTTC.

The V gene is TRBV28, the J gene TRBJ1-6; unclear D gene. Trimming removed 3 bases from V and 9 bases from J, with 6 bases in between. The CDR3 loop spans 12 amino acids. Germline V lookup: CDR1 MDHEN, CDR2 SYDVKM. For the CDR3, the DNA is TGTGCCAGCAGTTTGCGGGGTTCACCCCTCCACTTT. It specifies CASSLRGSPLHF.

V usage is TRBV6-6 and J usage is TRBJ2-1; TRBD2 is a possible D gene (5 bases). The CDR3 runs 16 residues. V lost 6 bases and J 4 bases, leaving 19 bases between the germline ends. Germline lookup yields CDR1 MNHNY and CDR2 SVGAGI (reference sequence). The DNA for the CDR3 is TGTGCCAGCAGCCCCGGACTCGCCCCCCTATACAATGAGCAGTTCTTC. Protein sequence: CASSPGLAPLYNEQFF.

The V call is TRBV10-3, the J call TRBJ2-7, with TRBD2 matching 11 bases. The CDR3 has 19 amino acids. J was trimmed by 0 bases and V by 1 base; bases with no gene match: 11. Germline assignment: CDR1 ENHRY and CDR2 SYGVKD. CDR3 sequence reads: CAISEFDVMTSGASYEQYF. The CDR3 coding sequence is TGTGCCATCAGTGAGTTTGACGTCATGACTAGCGGGGCCTCCTACGAGCAGTACTTC.

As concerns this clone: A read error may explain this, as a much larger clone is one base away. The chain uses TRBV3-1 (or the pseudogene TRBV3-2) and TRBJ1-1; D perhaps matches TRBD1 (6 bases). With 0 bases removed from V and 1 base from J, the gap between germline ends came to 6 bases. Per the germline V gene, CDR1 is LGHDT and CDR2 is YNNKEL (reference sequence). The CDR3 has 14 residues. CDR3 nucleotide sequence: TGTGCCAGCAGCCAAGAGGGGGCGAACACTGAAGCTTTCTTT. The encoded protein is CASSQEGANTEAFF.

CDR3 bases: TGTGCCAGCAACACGATAGGGGAAAAGGCTGGAAACACCATATATTTT. Protein sequence: CASNTIGEKAGNTIYF. This chain uses TRBV28 with TRBJ1-3, with a weak D call TRBD1 (5 bases). There are 16 residues in the CDR3. Trimming removed 7 bases from V and 2 bases from J, with 18 bases in between. CDR1 and CDR2 from the germline V gene are MDHEN and SYDVKM.

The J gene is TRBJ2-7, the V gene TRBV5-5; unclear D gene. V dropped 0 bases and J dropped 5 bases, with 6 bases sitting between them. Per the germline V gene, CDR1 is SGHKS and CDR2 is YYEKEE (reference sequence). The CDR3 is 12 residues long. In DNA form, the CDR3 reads TGTGCCAGCAGCTTGGACCAGGACGAGCAGTACTTC. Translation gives CASSLDQDEQYF. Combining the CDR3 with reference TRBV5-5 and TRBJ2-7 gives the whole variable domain DAGVTQSPTHLIKTRGQQVTLRCSPISGHKSVSWYQQVLGQGPQFIFQYYEKEERGRGNFPDRFSARQFPNYSSELNVNALLLGDSALYLCASSLDQDEQYFGPGTRLTVT.

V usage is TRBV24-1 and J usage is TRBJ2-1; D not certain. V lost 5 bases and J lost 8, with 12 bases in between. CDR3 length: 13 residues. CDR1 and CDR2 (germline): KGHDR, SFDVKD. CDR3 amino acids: CATSAGNLDEQFF. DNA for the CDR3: TGTGCCACCAGTGCGGGTAATCTCGATGAGCAGTTCTTC.

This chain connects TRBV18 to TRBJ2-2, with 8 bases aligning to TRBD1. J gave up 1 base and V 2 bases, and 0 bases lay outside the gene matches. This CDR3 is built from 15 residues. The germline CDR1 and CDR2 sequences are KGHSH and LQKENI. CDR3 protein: CASSPGQGNTGELFF. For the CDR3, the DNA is TGTGCCAGCTCACCAGGACAGGGGAACACCGGGGAGCTGTTTTTT.

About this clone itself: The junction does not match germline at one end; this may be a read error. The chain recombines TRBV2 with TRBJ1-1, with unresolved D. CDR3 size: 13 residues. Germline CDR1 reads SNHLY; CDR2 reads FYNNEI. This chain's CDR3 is CASREDGNTEAFF. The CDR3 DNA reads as TGTGCCAGCAGAGAAGACGGGAACACTGAAGCTTTCTTT.

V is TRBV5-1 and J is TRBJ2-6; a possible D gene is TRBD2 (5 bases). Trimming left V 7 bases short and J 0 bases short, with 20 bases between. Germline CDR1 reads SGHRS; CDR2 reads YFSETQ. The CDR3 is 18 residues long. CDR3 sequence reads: CASLKEAAGASGANVLTF. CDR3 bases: TGCGCCAGCCTAAAGGAGGCAGCAGGTGCCTCTGGGGCCAACGTCCTGACTTTC.

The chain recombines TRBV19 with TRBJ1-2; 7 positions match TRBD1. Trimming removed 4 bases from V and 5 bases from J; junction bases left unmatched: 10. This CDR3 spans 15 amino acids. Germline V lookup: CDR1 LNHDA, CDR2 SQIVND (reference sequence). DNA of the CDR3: TGTGCCAGTAGTAGCCGGGACAGTGGGGATTATGGCTACACCTTC. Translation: CASSSRDSGDYGYTF. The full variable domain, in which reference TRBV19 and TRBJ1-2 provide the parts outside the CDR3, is DGGITQSPKYLFRKEGQNVTLSCEQNLNHDAMYWYRQDPGQGLRLIYYSQIVNDFQKGDIAEGYSVSREKKESFPLTVTSAQKNPTAFYLCASSSRDSGDYGYTFGSGTRLTVV.

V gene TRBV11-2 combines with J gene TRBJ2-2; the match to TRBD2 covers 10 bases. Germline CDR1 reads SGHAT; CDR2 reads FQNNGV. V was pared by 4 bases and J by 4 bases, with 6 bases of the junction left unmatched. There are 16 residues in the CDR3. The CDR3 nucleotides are TGTGCCAGCAGCTCCCTACTAGCGGGAATCACCGGGGAGCTGTTTTTT. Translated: CASSSLLAGITGELFF.

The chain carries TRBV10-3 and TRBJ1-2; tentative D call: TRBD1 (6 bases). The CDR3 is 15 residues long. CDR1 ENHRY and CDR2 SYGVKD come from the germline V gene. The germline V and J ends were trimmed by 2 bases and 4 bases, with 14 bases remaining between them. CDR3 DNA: TGTGCCATCAGTGAGCAAGCAGGGGTAAGCTATGGCTACACCTTC. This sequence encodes CAISEQAGVSYGYTF.

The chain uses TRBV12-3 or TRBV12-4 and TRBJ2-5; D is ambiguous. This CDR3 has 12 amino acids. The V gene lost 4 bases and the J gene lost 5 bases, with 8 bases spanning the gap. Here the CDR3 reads CASSSYRETQYF. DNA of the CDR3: TGTGCCAGCAGTTCATATCGGGAGACCCAGTACTTC.

In DNA, the CDR3 is TGCAGCGTTGAGGTGGAAAGGGGAGGAGAAAAACTGTTTTTT. Its translation is CSVEVERGGEKLFF. The rearrangement joins TRBV29-1 to TRBJ1-4; possible D gene TRBD1, 5 bases. Germline V CDR1 and CDR2: SQVTM, ANQGSEA. The V end was cut by 3 bases, the J end by 8 bases, with 16 bases between. The CDR3 runs to 14 residues.

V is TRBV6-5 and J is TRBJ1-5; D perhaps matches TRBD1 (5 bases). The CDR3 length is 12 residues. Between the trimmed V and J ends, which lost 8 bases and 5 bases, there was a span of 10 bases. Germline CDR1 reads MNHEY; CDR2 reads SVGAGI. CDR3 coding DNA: TGTGCCAGCGGCAGGGAAGATCAGCCCCAGCATTTT. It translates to CASGREDQPQHF.